This entry concerns a single T cell receptor (beta chain). The CDR3 has 17 amino acids. The V gene end was trimmed by 5 bases and the J gene end by 1 base; junction bases not matched to a gene: 11. CDR1 KGHSH and CDR2 LQKENI come from the germline V gene. This sample is part of a study of T cell changes during pregnancy in multiple sclerosis. Only in-frame clones appear in the TCRdb table, and some are missing; sequencing was by immunoSEQ multiplex PCR. Among tens of thousands of clones listed, 80% to 95% were seen once. Sequencing used peripheral blood, obtained in the third trimester of pregnancy. The chain carries TRBV18 and TRBJ2-3; 8 nucleotides match TRBD2. The clonotype originates from a female donor in good health, enrolled as a control in a pregnancy study. The CDR3 nucleotides are TGTGCCAGCTCAGGTTGGGCGGGGGGATTTGGCACAGATACGCAGTATTTT. Translated, it gives CASSGWAGGFGTDTQYF.